Listed below are T cell receptor beta chains from one sample, sequenced in a study of response to subunit inactivated influenza vaccine. TCRdb independently ran MiXCR on the RT-PCR reads; one entry per CDR3 protein. This table has some 570,000 distinct CDR3 sequences, about 11% appearing once. The data were also submitted as part of a second study, on T cells expressing NK-cell markers.

The material sequenced was PBMCs from blood, taken on the day of vaccination. The receptors here all came from a man aged 45 to 65 who received an inactivated influenza vaccine. The CDR3 runs from the conserved cysteine through the conserved F or W. A D gene is named only where the DNA matches it firmly. The listing skips clone size in some rows; elsewhere it reads once, few, many or a size class.

J gene: TRBJ2-3
V gene: TRBV5-1
D gene: TRBD1
clone size: many
CDR3 protein: CASSSGTVSTDTQYF
CDR3 DNA: TGCGCCAGCAGCTCCGGGACAGTTAGCACAGATACGCAGTATTTT

J gene: TRBJ2-5
V gene: TRBV5-1
D gene: -
clone size: many
CDR3 protein: CASSLNPAGGMAQTQYF
CDR3 DNA: TGCGCCAGCAGCTTGAATCCGGCAGGGGGGATGGCACAGACCCAGTACTTC

J gene: TRBJ2-3
V gene: TRBV27
D gene: TRBD2
clone size: few
CDR3 protein: CASSLSWTSGRTSTDTQYF
CDR3 DNA: TGTGCCAGCAGTTTGTCATGGACTAGCGGACGCACTAGCACAGATACGCAGTATTTT

J gene: TRBJ1-3
V gene: TRBV12-3/TRBV12-4
D gene: -
clone size: -
CDR3 protein: CASSPRNTIYF
CDR3 DNA: TGTGCCAGCAGCCCTCGAAACACCATATATTTT

J gene: TRBJ2-6
V gene: TRBV29-1
D gene: -
clone size: few
CDR3 protein: CSVMAGANVLTF
CDR3 DNA: TGCAGCGTTATGGCCGGGGCCAACGTCCTGACTTTC

J gene: TRBJ1-1
V gene: TRBV3-1
D gene: -
clone size: -
CDR3 protein: CASRNLGTEAFF
CDR3 DNA: TGTGCCAGCAGGAATTTAGGCACTGAAGCTTTCTTT

J gene: TRBJ1-5
V gene: TRBV6-1
D gene: TRBD1
clone size: -
CDR3 protein: CASSRTGGVSNQPQHF
CDR3 DNA: TGTGCCAGCAGCAGGACAGGGGGTGTAAGCAATCAGCCCCAGCATTTT

J gene: TRBJ1-1
V gene: TRBV12-3/TRBV12-4
D gene: TRBD1
clone size: -
CDR3 protein: CASSLRQGRSEAFF
CDR3 DNA: TGTGCCAGCAGCTTAAGACAGGGTAGGTCTGAAGCTTTCTTT

J gene: TRBJ2-5
V gene: TRBV11-2
D gene: -
clone size: few
CDR3 protein: CASSLVGGALHMGETQYF
CDR3 DNA: TGTGCCAGCAGCTTAGTAGGGGGTGCACTCCATATGGGGGAGACCCAGTACTTC

J gene: TRBJ1-4
V gene: TRBV7-2
D gene: -
clone size: -
CDR3 protein: CASSRGHRITTNEKLFF
CDR3 DNA: TGTGCCAGCAGCCGAGGGCACCGGATTACAACTAATGAAAAACTGTTTTTT

J gene: TRBJ2-2
V gene: TRBV10-3
D gene: -
clone size: -
CDR3 protein: CAISESMGTGELFF
CDR3 DNA: TGTGCCATCAGTGAGTCCATGGGCACCGGGGAGCTGTTTTTT

J gene: TRBJ1-1
V gene: TRBV2
D gene: -
clone size: many
CDR3 protein: CASFDWVNEAFF
CDR3 DNA: TGTGCCAGCTTCGACTGGGTCAATGAAGCTTTCTTT

J gene: TRBJ2-3
V gene: TRBV29-1
D gene: -
clone size: -
CDR3 protein: CSVGDGLGADTQYF
CDR3 DNA: TGCAGCGTCGGGGACGGCCTTGGGGCAGATACGCAGTATTTT

J gene: TRBJ1-5
V gene: TRBV12-3/TRBV12-4
D gene: TRBD1
clone size: -
CDR3 protein: CASSRDSRGGPQHF
CDR3 DNA: TGTGCCAGCAGTAGGGACAGCCGGGGGGGACCCCAGCATTTT

J gene: TRBJ2-3
V gene: TRBV20-1
D gene: -
clone size: -
CDR3 protein: CSASHFTDTQYF
CDR3 DNA: TGCAGTGCTAGTCACTTTACAGATACGCAGTATTTT

J gene: TRBJ2-1
V gene: TRBV12-3/TRBV12-4
D gene: -
clone size: many
CDR3 protein: CASSLAGGTLSNEQFF
CDR3 DNA: TGTGCCAGCAGTTTAGCGGGAGGTACCCTTAGCAATGAGCAGTTCTTC

J gene: TRBJ2-1
V gene: TRBV5-1
D gene: TRBD2
clone size: few
CDR3 protein: CASSLSAGVSYNEQFF
CDR3 DNA: TGCGCCAGCAGCTTGTCAGCGGGGGTGTCCTACAATGAGCAGTTCTTC

J gene: TRBJ2-3
V gene: TRBV18
D gene: TRBD2
clone size: -
CDR3 protein: CASSPDRRGASLDTQYF
CDR3 DNA: TGTGCCAGCTCACCGGATCGGCGGGGGGCTTCCCTAGATACGCAGTATTTT

J gene: TRBJ2-1
V gene: TRBV11-1
D gene: TRBD2
clone size: few
CDR3 protein: CASSYLAGGWNREQFF
CDR3 DNA: TGTGCCAGCAGCTACCTAGCGGGAGGCTGGAATCGTGAGCAGTTCTTC

J gene: TRBJ2-3
V gene: TRBV5-1
D gene: TRBD2
clone size: many
CDR3 protein: CASSLAGADTQYF
CDR3 DNA: TGTGCCAGCAGCTTAGCGGGGGCAGATACGCAGTATTTT

J gene: TRBJ2-1
V gene: TRBV10-3
D gene: -
clone size: few
CDR3 protein: CAISGPGNEQFF
CDR3 DNA: TGTGCCATCAGCGGGCCTGGCAACGAGCAGTTCTTC

J gene: TRBJ1-5
V gene: TRBV24-1
D gene: -
clone size: few
CDR3 protein: CATSEGRVSNQPQHF
CDR3 DNA: TGTGCCACCAGTGAAGGACGGGTTAGCAATCAGCCCCAGCATTTT

J gene: TRBJ2-5
V gene: TRBV29-1
D gene: -
clone size: many
CDR3 protein: CSVEGWVETQYF
CDR3 DNA: TGCAGCGTTGAAGGGTGGGTCGAGACCCAGTACTTC